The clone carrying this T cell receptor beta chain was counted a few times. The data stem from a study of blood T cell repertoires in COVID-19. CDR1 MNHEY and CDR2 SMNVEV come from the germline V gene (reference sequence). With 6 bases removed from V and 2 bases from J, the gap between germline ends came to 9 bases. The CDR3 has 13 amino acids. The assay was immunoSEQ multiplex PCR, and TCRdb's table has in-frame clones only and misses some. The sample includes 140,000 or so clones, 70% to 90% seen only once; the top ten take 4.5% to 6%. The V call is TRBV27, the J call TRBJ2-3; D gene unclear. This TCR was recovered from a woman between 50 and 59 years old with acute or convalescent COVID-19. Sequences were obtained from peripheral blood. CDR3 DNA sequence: TGTGCCAGCAGGCTAATCTCCACAGATACGCAGTATTTT. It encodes CASRLISTDTQYF.